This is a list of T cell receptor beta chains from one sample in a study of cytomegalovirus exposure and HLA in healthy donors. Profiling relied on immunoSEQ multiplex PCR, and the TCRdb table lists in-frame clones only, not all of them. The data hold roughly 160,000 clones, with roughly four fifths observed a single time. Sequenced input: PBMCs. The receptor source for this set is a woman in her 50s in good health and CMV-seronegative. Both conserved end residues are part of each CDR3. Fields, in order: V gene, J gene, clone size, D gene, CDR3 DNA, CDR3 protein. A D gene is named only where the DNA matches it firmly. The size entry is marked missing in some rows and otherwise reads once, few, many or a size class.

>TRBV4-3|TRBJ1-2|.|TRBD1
TGCGCCAGCAGCCAAGATCCCCGGGACAGCTATGGCTACACCTTC
CASSQDPRDSYGYTF
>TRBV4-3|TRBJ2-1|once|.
TGCGCCAGCAGCCAAGAGAGCGGATTTGGGGAGCAGTTCTTC
CASSQESGFGEQFF
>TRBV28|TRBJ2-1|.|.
TGTGCCAGCAGTTTAATTGGGAGTAGAAACAATGAGCAGTTCTTC
CASSLIGSRNNEQFF
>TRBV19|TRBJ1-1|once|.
TGTGCCAGTAGTAGACAGTCCAGCATGAACACTGAAGCTTTCTTT
CASSRQSSMNTEAFF
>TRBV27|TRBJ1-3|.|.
TGTGCCAGCATGGTAGCTTCTGGAAACACCATATATTTT
CASMVASGNTIYF
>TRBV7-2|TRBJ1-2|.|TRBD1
TGTGCCAGCAGCGCACTACAGGGGCCATGGGTAGCTAACTATGGCTACACCTTC
CASSALQGPWVANYGYTF
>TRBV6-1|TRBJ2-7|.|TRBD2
TGTGCCAGCAGTGAAGTGGGTAGCGGGACCTCCTACGAGCAGTACTTC
CASSEVGSGTSYEQYF
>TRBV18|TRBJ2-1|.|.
TGTGCCAGCTCACCTCGGGGAGGAGACAGGGTGGACGAGCAGTTCTTC
CASSPRGGDRVDEQFF
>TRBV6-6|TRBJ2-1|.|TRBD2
TGTGCCAGCACCGAGCGGGAGGGAACTAGCTACAATGAGCAGTTCTTC
CASTEREGTSYNEQFF
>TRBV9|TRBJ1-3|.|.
TGTGCCAGCAGCGCTGTGGGGGCCTCTGGAAACACCATATATTTT
CASSAVGASGNTIYF
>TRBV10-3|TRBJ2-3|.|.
TGTGCCATCAGTCGGGATCGGCAGGGCACAGATACGCAGTATTTT
CAISRDRQGTDTQYF
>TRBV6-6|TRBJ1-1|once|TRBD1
TGTGCCAGCAGTTTGGACAGGGGTTACACTGAAGCTTTCTTT
CASSLDRGYTEAFF
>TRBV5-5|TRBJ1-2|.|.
TGTGCCAGCAGCTTGGCTAATAACTATGGCTACACCTTC
CASSLANNYGYTF
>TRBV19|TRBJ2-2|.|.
TGTGCCAGTAAAAGGGGGGGGGAGAACACCGGGGAGCTGTTTTTT
CASKRGGENTGELFF
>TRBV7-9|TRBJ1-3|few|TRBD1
TGTGCCAGCAGCCCGGGACAGGGGGCGAAAGGAAACACCATATATTTT
CASSPGQGAKGNTIYF
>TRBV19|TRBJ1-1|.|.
TGTGCCAGTAGTGTCCTTTCAGGGGACATGAACACTGAAGCTTTCTTT
CASSVLSGDMNTEAFF
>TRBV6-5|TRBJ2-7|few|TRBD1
TGTGCCAGCACCAGGGGACAGGGGAATTTAAACGAGCAGTACTTC
CASTRGQGNLNEQYF
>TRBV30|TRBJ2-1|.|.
TGTGCCTGGAGTGGTCAGGGCCAGTACAATGAGCAGTTCTTC
CAWSGQGQYNEQFF
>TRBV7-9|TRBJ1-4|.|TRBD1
TGTGCCAGCAGTTTCCGACAGGGCGATGAAAAACTGTTTTTT
CASSFRQGDEKLFF
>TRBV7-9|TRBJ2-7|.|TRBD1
TGTGCCAGCAGCTACCGAACAGGGGCTCCCTACGAGCAGTACTTC
CASSYRTGAPYEQYF
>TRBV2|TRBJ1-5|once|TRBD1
TGTGCCAGCAGTGAAGGAGGGACAGTCAATCAGCCCCAGCATTTT
CASSEGGTVNQPQHF
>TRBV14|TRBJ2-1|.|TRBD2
TGTGCCAGCAGCCAACTAGCGGGGGGGCCTCCTGAGCAGTTCTTC
CASSQLAGGPPEQFF
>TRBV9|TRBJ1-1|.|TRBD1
TGTGCCAGCAGCGCGACAGGGATGGGGTCGTCTGAAGCTTTCTTT
CASSATGMGSSEAFF
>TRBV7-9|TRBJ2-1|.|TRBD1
TGTTCCAGCAGCTTAGTAGGGACAGGGCACAATGAGCAGTTCTTC
CSSSLVGTGHNEQFF
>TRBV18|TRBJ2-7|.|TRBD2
TGTGCCAGCTCACCACCGGGGCTAGCGGGAGGTCTTGACGAGCAGTACTTC
CASSPPGLAGGLDEQYF
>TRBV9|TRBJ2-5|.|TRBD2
TGTGCCAGCAGCCGGACTAGCGGGGGGGCCGGGGAGACCCAGTACTTC
CASSRTSGGAGETQYF
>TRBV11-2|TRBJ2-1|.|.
TGTGCCAGCAGCCCCCAGACTAGGGGCTGGAGTATTAACAATGAGCAGTTCTTC
CASSPQTRGWSINNEQFF
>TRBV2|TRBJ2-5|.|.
TGTGCCAGCAGTGACAGGGAGACCCAGTACTTC
CASSDRETQYF
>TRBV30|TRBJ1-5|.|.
TGTGCCTGGAGTCGGGGGGCGGGACTCAGCAATCAGCCCCAGCATTTT
CAWSRGAGLSNQPQHF
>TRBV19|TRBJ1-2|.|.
TGTGCCAGTAGTACCCTGGGGGGGTACTATGGCTACACCTTC
CASSTLGGYYGYTF
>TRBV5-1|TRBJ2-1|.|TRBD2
TGCGCCAGCAGCTTGCTAGCGGGAGTCTACAATGAGCAGTTCTTC
CASSLLAGVYNEQFF
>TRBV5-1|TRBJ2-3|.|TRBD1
TGCGCCAGCAGCCCCACAGGGGTGCGAAGCACAGATACGCAGTATTTT
CASSPTGVRSTDTQYF
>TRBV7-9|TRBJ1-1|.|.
TGTGCCAGCAGCTTAACGGGGGACTGGCGGACTGAAGCTTTCTTT
CASSLTGDWRTEAFF
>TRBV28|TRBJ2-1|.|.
TGTGCCAGCAGTTTAGGGGGGAATGAGCAGTTCTTC
CASSLGGNEQFF
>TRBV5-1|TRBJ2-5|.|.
TGCGCCAGCAGTGGCGGAGGAGAGACCCAGTACTTC
CASSGGGETQYF
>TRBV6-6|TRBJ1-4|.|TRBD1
TGTGCCAGCAGTTACGGCAGGGGGCTTGAAAAACTGTTTTTT
CASSYGRGLEKLFF
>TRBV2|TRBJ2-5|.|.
TGTGCCAGCAGTGGGCCTCGCCAAGAGACCCAGTACTTC
CASSGPRQETQYF
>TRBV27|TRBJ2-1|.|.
TGTGCCAGCAGTTTAGACAGGAGTCCCTACAATGAGCAGTTCTTC
CASSLDRSPYNEQFF
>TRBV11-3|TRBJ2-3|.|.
TGTGCCAGCAGCTCCTACACAGATACGCAGTATTTT
CASSSYTDTQYF
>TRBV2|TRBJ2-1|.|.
TGTGCCAGCAGTTCGGGGAGCAATGAGCAGTTCTTC
CASSSGSNEQFF
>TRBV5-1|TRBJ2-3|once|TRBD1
TGCGCCAGCAGACAAACAGGGGGCCGCACAGATACGCAGTATTTT
CASRQTGGRTDTQYF
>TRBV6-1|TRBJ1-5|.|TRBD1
TGTGCCAGCAGACAGGGGGGTTTCAATCAGCCCCAGCATTTT
CASRQGGFNQPQHF
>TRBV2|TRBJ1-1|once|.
TGTGCCAGCAGTGAAGTGGGGGGGCCGAGCACTGAAGCTTTCTTT
CASSEVGGPSTEAFF
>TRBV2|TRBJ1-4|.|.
TGTGCCAGCAGTGAAAACAGGGCTTTTGAAAAACTGTTTTTT
CASSENRAFEKLFF
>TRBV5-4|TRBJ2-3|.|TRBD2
TGTGCCAGCAGATCCGGGACTAGCGGCACAGATACGCAGTATTTT
CASRSGTSGTDTQYF
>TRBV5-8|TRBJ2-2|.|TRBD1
TGTGCCAGCAGCTCCGGGACAGTGGTCACCGGGGAGCTGTTTTTT
CASSSGTVVTGELFF
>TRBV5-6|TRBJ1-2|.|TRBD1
TGTGCCAGCAGCGGGGACAGGGGGCTTGGTGGCTACACCTTC
CASSGDRGLGGYTF
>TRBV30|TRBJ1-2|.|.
TGTGCCTGGAGTGGGGGCGGCGGCTACACCTTC
CAWSGGGGYTF
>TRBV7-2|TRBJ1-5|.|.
TGTGCCAGCAGCGCGAGCGGGTGGCAGCCCCAGCATTTT
CASSASGWQPQHF
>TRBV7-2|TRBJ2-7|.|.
TGTGCCAGCAGCCCTCGGGACTCCGGCTTTTATGAGCAGTACTTC
CASSPRDSGFYEQYF
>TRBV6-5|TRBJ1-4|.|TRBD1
TGTGCCAGCAGTTACGCCGGGACAGAGGGTGAAAAACTGTTTTTT
CASSYAGTEGEKLFF
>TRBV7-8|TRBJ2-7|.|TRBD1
TGTGCCAGCAGCTTAGTCCCCGGACAGGGGGCCTACGAGCAGTACTTC
CASSLVPGQGAYEQYF